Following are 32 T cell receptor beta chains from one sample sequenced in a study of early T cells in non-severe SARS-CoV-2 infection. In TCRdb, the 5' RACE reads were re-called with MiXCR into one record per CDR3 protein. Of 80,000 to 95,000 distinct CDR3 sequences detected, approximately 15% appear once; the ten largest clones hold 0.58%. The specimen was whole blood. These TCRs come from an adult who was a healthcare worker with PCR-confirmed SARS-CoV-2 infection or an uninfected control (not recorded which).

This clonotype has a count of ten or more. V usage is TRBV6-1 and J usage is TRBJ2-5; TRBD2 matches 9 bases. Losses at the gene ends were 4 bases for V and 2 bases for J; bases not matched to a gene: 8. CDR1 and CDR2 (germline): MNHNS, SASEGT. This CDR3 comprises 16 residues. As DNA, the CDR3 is TGTGCCAGCAGTGGGCTTGCGAGCGGGGGGCAAGAGACCCAGTACTTC. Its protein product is CASSGLASGGQETQYF.

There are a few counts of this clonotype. The CDR3 DNA sequence: TGTGCCTGGAGTCCCGGACAGGGAGACACTGAAGCTTTCTTT. Translated, it gives CAWSPGQGDTEAFF. The chain employs TRBV30 and TRBJ1-1; TRBD1 matches at 8 bases. The CDR3 consists of 14 residues. Germline V gene sequence: CDR1 GTSNPN, CDR2 SVGIG (reference sequence). Trimming removed 2 bases from V and 3 bases from J; junction bases left unmatched: 5.

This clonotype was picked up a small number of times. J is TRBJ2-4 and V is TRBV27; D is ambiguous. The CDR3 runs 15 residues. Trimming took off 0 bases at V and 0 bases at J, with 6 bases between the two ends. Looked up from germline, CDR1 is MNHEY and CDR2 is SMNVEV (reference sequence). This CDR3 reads CASSLSWLAKNIQYF. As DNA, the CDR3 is TGTGCCAGCAGTTTATCTTGGCTAGCCAAAAACATTCAGTACTTC.

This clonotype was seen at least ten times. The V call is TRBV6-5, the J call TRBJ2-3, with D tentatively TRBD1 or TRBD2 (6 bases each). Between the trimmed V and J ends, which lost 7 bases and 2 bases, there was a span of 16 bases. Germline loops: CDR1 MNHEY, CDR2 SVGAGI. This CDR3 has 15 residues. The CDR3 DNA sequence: TGTGCCAGCAAAAAGAGGGGGGCAAACACAGATACGCAGTATTTT. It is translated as CASKKRGANTDTQYF.

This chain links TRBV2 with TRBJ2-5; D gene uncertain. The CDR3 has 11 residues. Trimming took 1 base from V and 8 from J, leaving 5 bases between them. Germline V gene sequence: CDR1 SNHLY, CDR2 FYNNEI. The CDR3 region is CASSEVITQYF. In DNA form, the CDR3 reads TGTGCCAGCAGTGAAGTCATTACCCAGTACTTC.

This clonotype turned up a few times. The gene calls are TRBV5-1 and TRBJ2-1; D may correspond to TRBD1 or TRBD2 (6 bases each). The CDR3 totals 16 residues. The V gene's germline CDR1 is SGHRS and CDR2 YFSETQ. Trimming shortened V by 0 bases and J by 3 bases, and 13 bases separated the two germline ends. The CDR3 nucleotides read TGCGCCAGCAGCTTGGTCCGGGGGCCTTACTACAATGAGCAGTTCTTC. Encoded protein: CASSLVRGPYYNEQFF.

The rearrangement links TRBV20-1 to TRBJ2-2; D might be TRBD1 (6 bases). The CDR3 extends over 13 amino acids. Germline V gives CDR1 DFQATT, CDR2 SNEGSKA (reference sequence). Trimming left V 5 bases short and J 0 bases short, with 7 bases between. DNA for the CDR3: TGCAGTGCTGGGACATCGAACACCGGGGAGCTGTTTTTT. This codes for CSAGTSNTGELFF.

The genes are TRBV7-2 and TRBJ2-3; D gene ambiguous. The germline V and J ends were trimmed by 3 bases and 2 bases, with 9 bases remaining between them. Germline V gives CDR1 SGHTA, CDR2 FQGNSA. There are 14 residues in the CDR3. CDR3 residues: CASSLRHDTDTQYF. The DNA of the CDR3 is TGTGCCAGCAGCTTGCGTCACGACACAGATACGCAGTATTTT.

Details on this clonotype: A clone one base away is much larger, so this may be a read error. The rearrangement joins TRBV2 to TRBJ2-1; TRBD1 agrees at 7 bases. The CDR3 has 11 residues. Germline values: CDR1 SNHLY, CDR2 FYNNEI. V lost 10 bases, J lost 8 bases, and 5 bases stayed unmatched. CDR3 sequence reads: CATTGYDEQFF. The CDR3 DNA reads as TGTGCCACGACAGGGTACGATGAGCAGTTCTTC.

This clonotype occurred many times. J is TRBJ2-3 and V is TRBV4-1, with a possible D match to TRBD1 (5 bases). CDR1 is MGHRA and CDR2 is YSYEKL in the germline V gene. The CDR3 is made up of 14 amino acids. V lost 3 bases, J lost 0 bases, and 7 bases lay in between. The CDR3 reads CASSQDTSTDTQYF. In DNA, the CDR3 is TGCGCCAGCAGCCAGGACACCAGCACAGATACGCAGTATTTT.

CDR3 loop: CASSQDVAGADTQYF. The CDR3 coding sequence is TGCGCCAGCAGCCAAGATGTAGCAGGAGCAGATACGCAGTATTTT. This chain joins TRBV4-1 and TRBJ2-3; D unresolved. The V gene lost 0 bases and the J gene lost 4 bases, with 11 bases spanning the gap. The CDR3 totals 15 residues. Germline V gene sequence: CDR1 MGHRA, CDR2 YSYEKL.

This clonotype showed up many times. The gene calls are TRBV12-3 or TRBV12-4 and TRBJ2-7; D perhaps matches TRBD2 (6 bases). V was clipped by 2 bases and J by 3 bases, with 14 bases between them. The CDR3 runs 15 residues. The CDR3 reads CASSLFEGEDYEQYV. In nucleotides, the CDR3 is TGTGCCAGCAGTTTATTTGAAGGGGAGGACTACGAGCAGTACGTC.

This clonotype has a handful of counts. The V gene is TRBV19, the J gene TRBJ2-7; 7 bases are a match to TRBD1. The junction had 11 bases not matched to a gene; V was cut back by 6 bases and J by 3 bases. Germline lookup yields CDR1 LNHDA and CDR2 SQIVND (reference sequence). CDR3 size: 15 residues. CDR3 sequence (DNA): TGTGCCAGTAGCCCGGGCGCAGGGGGTTTCTACGAGCAGTACGTC. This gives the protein CASSPGAGGFYEQYV.

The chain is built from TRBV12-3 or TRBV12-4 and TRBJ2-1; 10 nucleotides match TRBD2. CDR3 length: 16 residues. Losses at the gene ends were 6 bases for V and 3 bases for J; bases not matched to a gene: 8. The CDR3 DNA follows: TGTGCCAGCAGCCAAAAACTAGCGGGGTACTACAATGAGCAGTTCTTC. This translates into CASSQKLAGYYNEQFF.

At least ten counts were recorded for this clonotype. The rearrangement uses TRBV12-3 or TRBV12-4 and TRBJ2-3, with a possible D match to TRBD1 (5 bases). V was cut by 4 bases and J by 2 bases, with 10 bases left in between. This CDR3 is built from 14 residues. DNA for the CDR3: TGTGCCAGCAGTTGGGGCGGACCCACAGATACGCAGTATTTT. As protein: CASSWGGPTDTQYF.

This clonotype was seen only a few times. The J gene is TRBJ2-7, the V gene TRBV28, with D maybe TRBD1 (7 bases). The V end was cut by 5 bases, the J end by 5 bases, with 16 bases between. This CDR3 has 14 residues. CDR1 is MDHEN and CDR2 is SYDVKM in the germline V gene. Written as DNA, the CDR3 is TGTGCCAGCAGTACCCCAGGGGGGAGCGACGAGCAGTACGTC. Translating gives CASSTPGGSDEQYV.

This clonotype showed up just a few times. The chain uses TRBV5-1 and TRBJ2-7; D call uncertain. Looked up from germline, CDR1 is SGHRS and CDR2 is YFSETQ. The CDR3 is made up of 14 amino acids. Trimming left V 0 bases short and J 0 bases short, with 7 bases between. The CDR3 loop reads CASSLDSSSYEQYV. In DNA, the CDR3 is TGCGCCAGCAGCTTGGACAGTAGCTCCTACGAGCAGTACGTC.

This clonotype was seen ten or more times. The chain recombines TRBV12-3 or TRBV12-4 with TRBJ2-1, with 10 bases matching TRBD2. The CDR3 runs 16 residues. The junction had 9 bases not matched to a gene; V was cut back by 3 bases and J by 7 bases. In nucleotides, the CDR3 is TGTGCCAGCAGTTTGGCTAGCGGGGGTCGTATGAATGAGCAGTTCTTC. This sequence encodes CASSLASGGRMNEQFF.

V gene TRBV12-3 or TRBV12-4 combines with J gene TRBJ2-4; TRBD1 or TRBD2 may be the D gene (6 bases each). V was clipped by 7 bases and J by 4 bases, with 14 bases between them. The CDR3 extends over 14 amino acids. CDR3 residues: CASTSGGLKNIQYF. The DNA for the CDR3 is TGTGCCAGCACGTCTGGGGGGCTGAAAAACATTCAGTACTTC.

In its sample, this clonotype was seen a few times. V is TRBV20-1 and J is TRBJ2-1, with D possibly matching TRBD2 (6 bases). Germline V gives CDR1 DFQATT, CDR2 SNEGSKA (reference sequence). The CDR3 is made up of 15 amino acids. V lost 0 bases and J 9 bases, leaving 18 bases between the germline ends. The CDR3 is CSARDPEHPGVEQFF. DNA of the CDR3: TGCAGTGCTAGAGATCCGGAACACCCGGGGGTTGAGCAGTTCTTC.

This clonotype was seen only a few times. DNA for the CDR3: TGTGCCAGCAGTCCCCCGGGTGGTCAGGGTACTTCACCCCTCCACTTT. Its translation is CASSPPGGQGTSPLHF. The chain couples TRBV25-1 to TRBJ1-6, with a weak D call TRBD1 (5 bases). Germline V gene sequence: CDR1 MGHDK, CDR2 SYGVNS. V lost 5 bases to trimming and J lost 9 bases, with 20 bases between them. The CDR3 is 16 amino acids.

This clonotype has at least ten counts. The chain's CDR3 is CSPGPGTVSYNEQFF. CDR3 in DNA: TGCAGCCCCGGGCCCGGGACGGTTTCCTACAATGAGCAGTTCTTC. The chain joins TRBV20-1 to TRBJ2-1; D possibly matches TRBD1 or TRBD2 (5 bases each). Per the germline V gene, CDR1 is DFQATT and CDR2 is SNEGSKA (reference sequence). The CDR3 sequence is 15 residues long.

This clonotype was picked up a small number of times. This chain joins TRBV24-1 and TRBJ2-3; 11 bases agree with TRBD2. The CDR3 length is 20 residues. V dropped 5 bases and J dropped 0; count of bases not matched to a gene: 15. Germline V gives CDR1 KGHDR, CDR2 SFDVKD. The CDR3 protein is CATSGPTSGTRRASTDTQYF. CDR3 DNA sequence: TGTGCCACCAGTGGTCCGACTAGCGGGACTCGTCGAGCTAGCACAGATACGCAGTATTTT.

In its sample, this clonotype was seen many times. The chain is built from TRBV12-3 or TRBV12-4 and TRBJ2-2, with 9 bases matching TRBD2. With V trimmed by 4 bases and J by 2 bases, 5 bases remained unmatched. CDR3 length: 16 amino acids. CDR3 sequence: CASSYGTSHNTGELFF. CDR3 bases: TGTGCCAGCAGTTACGGGACTAGCCATAACACCGGGGAGCTGTTTTTT.

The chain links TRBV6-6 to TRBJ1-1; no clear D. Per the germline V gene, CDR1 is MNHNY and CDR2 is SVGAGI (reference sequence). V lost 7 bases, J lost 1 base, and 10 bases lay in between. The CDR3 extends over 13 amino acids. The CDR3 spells CASKEDGNTEAFF. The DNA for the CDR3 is TGTGCCAGCAAAGAAGATGGGAACACTGAAGCTTTCTTT.

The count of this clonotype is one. CDR3 nucleotide sequence: TGCAGCGTGGGACAGGGACCTGAAAAACTGTTTTTT. Amino acid sequence: CSVGQGPEKLFF. V is TRBV29-1 and J is TRBJ1-4, with 9 positions matching TRBD1. The germline V gene encodes CDR1 SQVTM and CDR2 ANQGSEA. The CDR3 extends over 12 amino acids. With V trimmed by 6 bases and J by 7 bases, 3 bases remained unmatched. The complete variable domain, with remaining parts taken from reference TRBV29-1 and TRBJ1-4, reads SAVISQKPSRDICQRGTSLTIQCQVDSQVTMMFWYRQQPGQSLTLIATANQGSEATYESGFVIDKFPISRPNLTFSTLTVSNMSPEDSSIYLCSVGQGPEKLFFGSGTQLSVL.

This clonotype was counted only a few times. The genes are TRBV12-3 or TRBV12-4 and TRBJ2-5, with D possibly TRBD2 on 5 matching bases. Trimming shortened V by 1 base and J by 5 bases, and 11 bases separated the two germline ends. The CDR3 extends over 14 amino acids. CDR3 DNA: TGTGCCAGCAGTTTAGGTCTAGCACGGGAGACCCAGTACTTC. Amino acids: CASSLGLARETQYF.

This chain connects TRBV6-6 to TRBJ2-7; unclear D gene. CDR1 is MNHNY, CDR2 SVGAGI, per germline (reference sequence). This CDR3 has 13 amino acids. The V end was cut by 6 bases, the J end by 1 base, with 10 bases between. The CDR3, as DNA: TGTGCCAGCAGGGACGGCCAATCCTACGAGCAGTACGTC. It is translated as CASRDGQSYEQYV.

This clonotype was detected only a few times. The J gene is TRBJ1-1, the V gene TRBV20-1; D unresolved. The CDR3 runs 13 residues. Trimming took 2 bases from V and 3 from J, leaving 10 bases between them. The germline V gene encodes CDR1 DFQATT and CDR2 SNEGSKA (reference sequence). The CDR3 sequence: CSARLAADTEAFF. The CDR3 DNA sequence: TGCAGTGCTAGACTGGCCGCAGACACTGAAGCTTTCTTT.

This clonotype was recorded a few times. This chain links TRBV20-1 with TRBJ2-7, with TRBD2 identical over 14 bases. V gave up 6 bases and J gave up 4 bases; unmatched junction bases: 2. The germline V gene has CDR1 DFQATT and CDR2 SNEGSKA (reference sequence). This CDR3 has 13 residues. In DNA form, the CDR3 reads TGCAGTGCGGGGACTAGCGGGAGATACGAGCAGTACGTC. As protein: CSAGTSGRYEQYV.

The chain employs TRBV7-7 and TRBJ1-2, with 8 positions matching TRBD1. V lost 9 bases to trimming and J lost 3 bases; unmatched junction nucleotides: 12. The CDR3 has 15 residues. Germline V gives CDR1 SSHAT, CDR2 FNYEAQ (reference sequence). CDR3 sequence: CARPDRAYTDYGYTF. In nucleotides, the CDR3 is TGTGCCAGACCGGACAGGGCGTATACGGACTATGGCTACACCTTC.

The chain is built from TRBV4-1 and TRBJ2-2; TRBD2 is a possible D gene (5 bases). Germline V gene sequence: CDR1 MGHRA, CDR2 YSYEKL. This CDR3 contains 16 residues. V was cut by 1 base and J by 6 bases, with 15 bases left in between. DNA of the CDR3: TGCGCCAGCAGCCAAGTACTGAGAGCGGACCCCGGGGAGCTGTTTTTT. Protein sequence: CASSQVLRADPGELFF.